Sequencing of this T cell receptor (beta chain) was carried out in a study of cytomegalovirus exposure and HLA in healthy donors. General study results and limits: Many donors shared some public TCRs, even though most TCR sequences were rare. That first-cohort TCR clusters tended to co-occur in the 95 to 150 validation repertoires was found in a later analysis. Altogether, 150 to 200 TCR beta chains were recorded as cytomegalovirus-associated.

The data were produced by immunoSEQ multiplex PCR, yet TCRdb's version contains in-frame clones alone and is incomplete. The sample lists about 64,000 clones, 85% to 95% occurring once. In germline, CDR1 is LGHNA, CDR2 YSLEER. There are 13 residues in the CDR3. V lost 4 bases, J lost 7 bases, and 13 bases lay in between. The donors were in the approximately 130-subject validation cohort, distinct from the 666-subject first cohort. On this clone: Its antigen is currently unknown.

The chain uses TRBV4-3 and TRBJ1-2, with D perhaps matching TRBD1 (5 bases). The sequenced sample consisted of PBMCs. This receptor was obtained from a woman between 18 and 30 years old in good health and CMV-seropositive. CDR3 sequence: CASSRGALAGYTF. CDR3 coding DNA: TGCGCCAGCAGCCGCGGGGCCCTTGCTGGCTACACCTTC.